Listed below are T cell receptor beta chains from one sample, sequenced in a study of blood T cells in healthy people across ages. TCRdb called the 5' RACE reads again in MiXCR, with one record for every CDR3 protein. The table records hundreds of thousands of distinct CDR3 sequences, roughly 21% of them present only once. Material for sequencing was blood. Receptor source: a man aged 65 to 85 in good health. Both conserved end residues are part of each CDR3. The order of the fields is V gene, J gene, clone size, D gene, CDR3 DNA, CDR3 protein. The D gene is left open where the match is weak. Not all rows give a size; the values are once, few, many and, for expanded clones, a class.

TRBV5-6	TRBJ2-4	NA	TRBD2	TGTGCCAGCAGCCCGACTAGCGGGAAGAACATTCAGTACTTC	CASSPTSGKNIQYF
TRBV5-1	TRBJ1-1	few	TRBD1	TGCGCCAGCAGCCACGGACAGGTGAGCACTGAAGCTTTCTTT	CASSHGQVSTEAFF
TRBV7-8	TRBJ2-1	few	NA	TGTGCCAGCAACTTAGGGGGCTACAATGAGCAGTTCTTC	CASNLGGYNEQFF
TRBV6-2/TRBV6-3	TRBJ2-5	NA	TRBD1	TGTGCCAGCAGTACGACAGGGTTAGAGACCCAGTACTTC	CASSTTGLETQYF
TRBV29-1	TRBJ2-1	few	TRBD1	TGCAGCGTTAGGACAGGGGTGCGCAATGAGCAGTTCTTC	CSVRTGVRNEQFF
TRBV7-6	TRBJ2-7	NA	NA	TGTGCCAGCAGTGCGGGCGGGGTACTCTACGAGCAGTACTTC	CASSAGGVLYEQYF
TRBV20-1	TRBJ1-5	NA	NA	TGCAGTGCTCTGGCCGGGACGGCGAGCAGTCAGCCCCAGCATTTT	CSALAGTASSQPQHF
TRBV2	TRBJ2-7	few	NA	TGTGCCAGCAGTGAAGGATCGGACCACTACGAGCAGTACTTC	CASSEGSDHYEQYF
TRBV11-2	TRBJ2-2	few	NA	TGTGCCAGCAGCCCGAGACTCACCGGGGAGCTGTTTTTT	CASSPRLTGELFF
TRBV7-8	TRBJ1-1	many	NA	TGTGCCAGCAACCCATCGGGGGGGAACACTGAAGCTTTCTTT	CASNPSGGNTEAFF